These 24 T cell receptor beta chains share one sample of origin, sequenced in a study of memory CD4+ T cells and cytomegalovirus serostatus. TCRdb's copy holds only in-frame clones and misses some; the assay was immunoSEQ multiplex PCR. This table has about 75,000 clones, 75% to 85% appearing once. The sort gate was single viable CD3+CD4+CD8-CD45RO+ cells for memory CD4+ T cells. The sequenced sample consisted of memory CD4+ T cells from blood. The receptors come from an adult in good health and CMV-seropositive.

The chain couples TRBV2 to TRBJ1-1; the D gene is possibly TRBD1 (5 bases). CDR1 and CDR2 (germline): SNHLY, FYNNEI. Deletions cut 9 bases from V and 6 bases from J, with 17 bases between. The CDR3 loop spans 13 amino acids. CDR3 region: CARGPPHGSEAFF. CDR3 bases: TGTGCCAGGGGGCCGCCCCACGGATCTGAAGCTTTCTTT.

This chain's CDR3 is CASSFPGRNYGYTF. The CDR3 region has the DNA TGTGCCAGCAGCTTCCCAGGTCGAAACTATGGCTACACCTTC. The rearrangement uses TRBV7-9 and TRBJ1-2; D not certain. This CDR3 comprises 14 residues. Germline CDR1 reads SEHNR; CDR2 reads FQNEAQ (reference sequence). V dropped 3 bases and J dropped 2 bases, with 10 bases sitting between them.

J is TRBJ2-2 and V is TRBV10-3; a weak D match, TRBD2 (6 bases). The V and J ends lost 3 bases and 7 bases respectively, with 15 bases between them. The germline V gene encodes CDR1 ENHRY and CDR2 SYGVKD. The CDR3 is 15 amino acids. The DNA of the CDR3 is TGTGCCATCAGTGATTCGGGCAGGAGGGACGGGGAGCTGTTTTTT. Its protein product is CAISDSGRRDGELFF.

V is TRBV11-2 and J is TRBJ1-1, with D unresolved. Deletions cut 0 bases from V and 8 bases from J, with 13 bases between. In germline, CDR1 is SGHAT, CDR2 FQNNGV. This CDR3 spans 14 amino acids. The CDR3 spells CASSLEGGLLEAFF. DNA for the CDR3: TGTGCCAGCAGCTTAGAGGGAGGCCTTTTAGAAGCTTTCTTT.

Comment on this clone: One junction end disagrees with the germline gene, perhaps due to a read error. CDR3 region: CASSSMGAGTAGF. In DNA, the CDR3 is TGTGCCAGCAGCTCAATGGGAGCCGGGACAGCGGGTTTC. This chain links TRBV7-2 with TRBJ1-2, with 7 nucleotides matching TRBD1. From germline, CDR1 is SGHTA and CDR2 FQGNSA. The CDR3 spans 13 residues.

The V gene is TRBV30, the J gene TRBJ2-7, with 8 bases identical to TRBD1. The CDR3 loop spans 13 amino acids. V lost 2 bases and J lost 4; bases outside the gene matches: 4. Per the germline V gene, CDR1 is GTSNPN and CDR2 is SVGIG (reference sequence). CDR3 coding DNA: TGTGCCTGGAGTCGACAGGGGTTGTACGAGCAGTACTTC. The encoded protein is CAWSRQGLYEQYF.

This chain joins TRBV18 and TRBJ1-3, with D unresolved. CDR3 length: 14 residues. Germline V gives CDR1 KGHSH, CDR2 LQKENI. Trimming removed 3 bases from V and 0 bases from J, with 6 bases in between. The CDR3 sequence is CASSPPNSGNTIYF. The CDR3 DNA is TGTGCCAGCTCACCTCCAAACTCTGGAAACACCATATATTTT.

The chain is built from TRBV6-4 and TRBJ2-1, with a tentative D call TRBD1 (6 bases). CDR3 length: 14 amino acids. Trimming removed 5 bases from V and 2 bases from J, with 10 bases in between. In germline, CDR1 is MRHNA, CDR2 SNTAGT. The CDR3 spells CASSQGSAYNEQFF. In nucleotides, the CDR3 is TGTGCCAGCAGTCAGGGGTCCGCCTACAATGAGCAGTTCTTC.

The gene calls are TRBV19 and TRBJ1-5; unclear D gene. Deletions cut 5 bases from V and 11 bases from J, with 19 bases between. The CDR3 totals 14 residues. Looked up from germline, CDR1 is LNHDA and CDR2 is SQIVND (reference sequence). The CDR3 here is CASSPDRFRRTQHF. The CDR3 coding sequence is TGTGCCAGTAGTCCCGACCGCTTCAGGAGGACCCAGCATTTT.

The chain joins TRBV6-1 to TRBJ1-1; TRBD1 matches at 7 bases. V lost 6 bases to trimming and J lost 6 bases; unmatched junction nucleotides: 7. Germline CDR1 MNHNS, CDR2 SASEGT. The CDR3 totals 13 residues. The CDR3 loop reads CASRTGLGAEAFF. The CDR3, as DNA: TGTGCCAGCAGGACAGGGTTAGGTGCTGAAGCTTTCTTT.

The chain is built from TRBV28 and TRBJ2-5, with TRBD1 as a possible D gene (6 bases). V lost 2 bases and J 3 bases, leaving 7 bases between the germline ends. CDR3 length equals 13 residues. Germline values: CDR1 MDHEN, CDR2 SYDVKM. CDR3 in amino acids: CASSLNREETQYF. Written as DNA, the CDR3 is TGTGCCAGCAGTTTAAACAGGGAAGAGACCCAGTACTTC. Full variable domain (missing parts from reference TRBV28 and TRBJ2-5): DVKVTQSSRYLVKRTGEKVFLECVQDMDHENMFWYRQDPGLGLRLIYFSYDVKMKEKGDIPEGYSVSREKKERFSLILESASTNQTSMYLCASSLNREETQYFGPGTRLLVL.

The chain is built from TRBV27 and TRBJ1-6; maybe TRBD1 (5 bases). The V gene lost 7 bases and the J gene lost 6 bases, with 13 bases spanning the gap. Germline V gene data show CDR1 as MNHEY and CDR2 as SMNVEV (reference sequence). CDR3 size: 14 residues. The CDR3 spells CASKGYRFNSPLHF. In DNA form, the CDR3 reads TGTGCCAGCAAGGGTTACAGGTTTAATTCACCCCTCCACTTT.

This clone was observed once. CDR3 nucleotide sequence: TGTGCCAGCAGCCCGACCGGAGGGGCCCTAAACACCGGGGAGCTGTTTTTT. Translated, it gives CASSPTGGALNTGELFF. The chain links TRBV7-2 to TRBJ2-2; D is perhaps TRBD2 (6 bases). CDR1 is SGHTA and CDR2 is FQGNSA in the germline V gene. The V gene lost 5 bases and the J gene lost 2 bases, with 18 bases spanning the gap. This CDR3 has 17 amino acids.

J is TRBJ1-3 and V is TRBV5-4; D unclear. CDR1 and CDR2 (germline): SGHNT, YYREEE (reference sequence). With 4 bases removed from V and 0 bases from J, the gap between germline ends came to 11 bases. CDR3 size: 15 residues. DNA for the CDR3: TGTGCCAGCAGCACGTCTTGGAGCTCTGGAAACACCATATATTTT. Protein product: CASSTSWSSGNTIYF.

The J gene is TRBJ2-3, the V gene TRBV4-3; no definite D call. Trimming stripped 0 bases from V and 1 base from J, with 5 bases between. CDR1 is LGHNA, CDR2 YSLEER, per germline. The CDR3 loop spans 14 amino acids. The CDR3 DNA follows: TGCGCCAGCAGCCAAGATACGGGCACAGATACGCAGTATTTT. Protein sequence: CASSQDTGTDTQYF.

CDR3 region: CASSFNNSPLHF. The DNA of the CDR3 is TGTGCCAGCAGTTTTAATAATTCACCCCTCCACTTT. V is TRBV27 and J is TRBJ1-6; no firm D call. V was trimmed by 3 bases and J by 5 bases, leaving 2 bases between them. The CDR3 is made up of 12 amino acids. Germline CDR1 is MNHEY and CDR2 is SMNVEV (reference sequence).

The CDR3 protein is CASSLRRGPYEQYF. The CDR3 nucleotides are TGTGCCAGCAGCTTGAGGCGGGGGCCCTACGAGCAGTACTTC. This chain uses TRBV7-2 with TRBJ2-7; weak D call: TRBD2 (7 bases). Trimming took off 3 bases at V and 2 bases at J, with 11 bases between the two ends. The CDR3 contains 14 residues. Germline CDR1 and CDR2: SGHTA and FQGNSA.

V gene TRBV9 combines with J gene TRBJ1-1; TRBD1 agrees at 7 bases. Germline V gene data show CDR1 as SGDLS and CDR2 as YYNGEE. The V segment lost 4 bases and the J segment 2 bases; nucleotides outside the gene matches: 20. This CDR3 has 19 amino acids. CDR3 DNA sequence: TGTGCCAGCAGCTCCCAGGTGGGGGCAGGGGGAGGAGTAAACACTGAAGCTTTCTTT. This translates into CASSSQVGAGGGVNTEAFF.

The chain uses TRBV30 and TRBJ2-5, with D perhaps TRBD2 (7 bases). This CDR3 spans 13 amino acids. The germline CDR1 and CDR2 sequences are GTSNPN and SVGIG (reference sequence). Trimming removed 5 bases from V and 5 bases from J, with 15 bases in between. The DNA for the CDR3 is TGTGCCTGGGCAAGGGGGGAGGGGGAGACCCAGTACTTC. Residues: CAWARGEGETQYF. Variable domain in full (rest from reference TRBV30 and TRBJ2-5): SQTIHQWPATLVQPVGSPLSLECTVEGTSNPNLYWYRQAAGRGLQLLFYSVGIGQISSEVPQNLSASRPQDRQFILSSKKLLLSDSGFYLCAWARGEGETQYFGPGTRLLVL.

J is TRBJ1-6 and V is TRBV18; possibly TRBD1 for D (6 bases). The V gene lost 4 bases and the J gene lost 4 bases, with 8 bases spanning the gap. CDR1 and CDR2 from the germline V gene are KGHSH and LQKENI. This CDR3 is 14 amino acids long. The CDR3: CASSRQVYNSPLHF. The CDR3 DNA reads as TGTGCCAGCTCACGACAGGTTTATAATTCACCCCTCCACTTT. Combining the CDR3 with reference TRBV18 and TRBJ1-6 gives the whole variable domain NAGVMQNPRHLVRRRGQEARLRCSPMKGHSHVYWYRQLPEEGLKFMVYLQKENIIDESGMPKERFSAEFPKEGPSILRIQQVVRGDSAAYFCASSRQVYNSPLHFGNGTRLTVT.

The chain uses TRBV6-6 and TRBJ2-5; D is perhaps TRBD2 (5 bases). This CDR3 region has 14 residues. Germline V lookup: CDR1 MNHNY, CDR2 SVGAGI (reference sequence). Trimming removed 8 bases from V and 1 base from J, with 14 bases in between. The CDR3 bases are TGTGCCAGCTCCGAGGGCGCGGCCCAAGAGACCCAGTACTTC. Protein: CASSEGAAQETQYF.

This sequence joins TRBV6-6 and TRBJ2-5; TRBD1 agrees at 7 bases. V trimming: 7 bases; J trimming: 5 bases; junction bases outside the gene matches: 10. The CDR3 totals 14 residues. The germline gives CDR1 MNHNY, CDR2 SVGAGI (reference sequence). As DNA, the CDR3 is TGTGCCAGCACCAGAAAACAGGGGAAGGAGACCCAGTACTTC. It translates to CASTRKQGKETQYF.

DNA of the CDR3: TGTGCCAGCAGTGAGTGGGACACTGAAGCTTTCTTT. It yields the protein CASSEWDTEAFF. The chain uses TRBV25-1 and TRBJ1-1; D is uncertain. The CDR3 has 12 amino acids. Germline V lookup: CDR1 MGHDK, CDR2 SYGVNS. Trimming stripped 3 bases from V and 3 bases from J, with 5 bases between.

The J gene is TRBJ2-5, the V gene TRBV7-2; maybe TRBD2 (5 bases). The ends were cut back, 5 bases at V and 1 base at J, with 14 bases in the middle. This CDR3 contains 15 residues. Germline loops: CDR1 SGHTA, CDR2 FQGNSA. The CDR3 reads CASSPWARVQETQYF. In DNA, the CDR3 is TGTGCCAGCAGCCCCTGGGCGCGGGTCCAAGAGACCCAGTACTTC.